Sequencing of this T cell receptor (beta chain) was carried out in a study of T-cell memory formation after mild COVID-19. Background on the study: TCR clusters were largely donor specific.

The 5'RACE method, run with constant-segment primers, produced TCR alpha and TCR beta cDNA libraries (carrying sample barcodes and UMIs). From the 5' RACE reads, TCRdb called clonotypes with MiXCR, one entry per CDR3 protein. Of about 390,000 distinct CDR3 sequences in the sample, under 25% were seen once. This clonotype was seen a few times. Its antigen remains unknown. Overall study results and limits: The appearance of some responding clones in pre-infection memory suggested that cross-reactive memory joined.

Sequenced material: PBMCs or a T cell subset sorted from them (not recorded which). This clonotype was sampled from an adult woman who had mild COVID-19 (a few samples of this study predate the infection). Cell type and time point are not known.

As DNA, the CDR3 is TGTGCCAGCAGCCCCTCGGGACAGGGAGTAACTGAAGCTTTCTTT. Translation gives CASSPSGQGVTEAFF. This chain joins TRBV12-3 or TRBV12-4 and TRBJ1-1; 9 nucleotides agree with TRBD1. The CDR3 is 15 residues long. J gave up 5 bases and V 6 bases, and 10 bases lay outside the gene matches.